The clone carrying this TCR beta chain has only a few counts. CDR1 is MDHEN, CDR2 SYDVKM, per germline. After removal of 6 bases from V and 3 bases from J, the junction contained 6 bases not matched to a gene. This CDR3 has 14 amino acids. The entry originates in a study of blood T cells in healthy people across ages. Researchers report isolating at least 6 million PBMCs per sample. It was with a sample-barcoded 5' primer and a J-beta primer mix that a second PCR of roughly 7 to 12 cycles was run. Each sample yielded at least 2.5 million CDR3-containing paired-end reads. TCRdb re-derived calls from the 5' RACE reads in MiXCR, one entry per CDR3 protein. The sample includes 1 million or so distinct CDR3 sequences, about 25% seen only once; the top ten take around 0.75%. The same sample was also used in a study of T cells of mothers and their children.

Sequences were obtained from blood. This receptor was obtained from a girl aged 2 to 9 in good health. The chain uses TRBV28 and TRBJ1-2, with 8 bases aligning to TRBD1. The CDR3 loop reads CASSQTGADYGYTF. DNA of the CDR3: TGTGCCAGCAGCCAGACAGGGGCGGACTATGGCTACACCTTC.